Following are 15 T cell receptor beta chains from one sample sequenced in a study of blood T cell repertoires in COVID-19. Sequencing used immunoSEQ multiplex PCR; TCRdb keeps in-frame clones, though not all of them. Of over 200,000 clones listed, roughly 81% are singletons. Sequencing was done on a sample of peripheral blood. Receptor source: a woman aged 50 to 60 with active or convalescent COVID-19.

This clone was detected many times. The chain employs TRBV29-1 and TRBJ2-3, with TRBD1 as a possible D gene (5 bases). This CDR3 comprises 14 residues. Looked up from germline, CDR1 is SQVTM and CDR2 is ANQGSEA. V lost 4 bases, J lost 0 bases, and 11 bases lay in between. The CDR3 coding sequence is TGCAGCGTTGTAGGGGCCCATAGCACAGATACGCAGTATTTT. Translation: CSVVGAHSTDTQYF.

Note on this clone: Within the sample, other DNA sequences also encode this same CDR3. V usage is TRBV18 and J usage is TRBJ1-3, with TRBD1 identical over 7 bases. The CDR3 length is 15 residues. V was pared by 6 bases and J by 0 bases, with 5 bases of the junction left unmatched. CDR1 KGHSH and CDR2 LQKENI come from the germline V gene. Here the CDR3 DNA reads TGTGCCAGCTCCCCAGGACAGGTCTCTGGAAACACCATATATTTT. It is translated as CASSPGQVSGNTIYF.

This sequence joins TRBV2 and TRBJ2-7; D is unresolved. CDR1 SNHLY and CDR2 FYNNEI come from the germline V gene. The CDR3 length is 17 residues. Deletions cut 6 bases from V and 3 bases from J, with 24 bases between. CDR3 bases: TGTGCCAGCAGCGACCCTTCCGGAGACTCGATCTTCTACGAGCAGTACTTC. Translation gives CASSDPSGDSIFYEQYF.

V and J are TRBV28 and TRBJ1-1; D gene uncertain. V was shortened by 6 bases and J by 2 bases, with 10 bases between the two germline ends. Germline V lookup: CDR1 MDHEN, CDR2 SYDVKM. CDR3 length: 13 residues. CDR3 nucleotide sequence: TGTGCCAGCAGATCTACCCCAAACACTGAAGCTTTCTTT. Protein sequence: CASRSTPNTEAFF. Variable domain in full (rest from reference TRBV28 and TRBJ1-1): DVKVTQSSRYLVKRTGEKVFLECVQDMDHENMFWYRQDPGLGLRLIYFSYDVKMKEKGDIPEGYSVSREKKERFSLILESASTNQTSMYLCASRSTPNTEAFFGQGTRLTVV.

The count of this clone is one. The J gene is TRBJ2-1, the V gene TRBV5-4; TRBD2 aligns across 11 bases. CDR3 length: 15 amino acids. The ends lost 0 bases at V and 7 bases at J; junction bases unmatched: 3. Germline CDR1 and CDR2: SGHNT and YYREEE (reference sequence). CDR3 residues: CASSLASGGRNEQFF. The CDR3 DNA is TGTGCCAGCAGCTTGGCTAGCGGGGGGCGGAATGAGCAGTTCTTC.

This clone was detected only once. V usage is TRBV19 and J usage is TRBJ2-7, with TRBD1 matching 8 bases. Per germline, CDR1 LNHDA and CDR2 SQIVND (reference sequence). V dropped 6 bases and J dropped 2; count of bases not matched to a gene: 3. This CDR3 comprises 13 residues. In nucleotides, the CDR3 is TGTGCCAGTAGGGGGACAGGCCCCTACGAGCAGTACTTC. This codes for CASRGTGPYEQYF.

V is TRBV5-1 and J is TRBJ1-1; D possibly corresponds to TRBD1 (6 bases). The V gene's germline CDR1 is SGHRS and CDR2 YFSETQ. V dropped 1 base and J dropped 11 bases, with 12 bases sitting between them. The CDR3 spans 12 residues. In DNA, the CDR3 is TGCGCCAGCAGCTTGTCGACAGGCAAGGCTTTCTTT. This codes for CASSLSTGKAFF.

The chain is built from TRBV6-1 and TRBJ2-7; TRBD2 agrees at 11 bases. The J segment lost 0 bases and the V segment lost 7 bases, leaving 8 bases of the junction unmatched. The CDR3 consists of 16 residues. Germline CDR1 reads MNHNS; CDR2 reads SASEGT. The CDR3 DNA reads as TGTGCCAGCATTGATATAGCGGGAGGGAGCTCCTACGAGCAGTACTTC. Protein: CASIDIAGGSSYEQYF.

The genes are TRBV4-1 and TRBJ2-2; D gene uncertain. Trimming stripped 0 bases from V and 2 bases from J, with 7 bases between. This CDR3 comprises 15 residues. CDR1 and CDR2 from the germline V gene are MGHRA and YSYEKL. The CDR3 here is CASSQERTNTGELFF. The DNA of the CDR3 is TGCGCCAGCAGCCAAGAACGAACTAACACCGGGGAGCTGTTTTTT.

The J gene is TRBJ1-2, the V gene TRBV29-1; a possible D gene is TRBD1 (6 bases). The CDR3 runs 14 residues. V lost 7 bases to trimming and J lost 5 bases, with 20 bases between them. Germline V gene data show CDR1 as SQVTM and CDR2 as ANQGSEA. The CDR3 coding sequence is TGCAGCGGCGGACAGACCGCCGGACCTTATGGCTACACCTTC. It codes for CSGGQTAGPYGYTF.

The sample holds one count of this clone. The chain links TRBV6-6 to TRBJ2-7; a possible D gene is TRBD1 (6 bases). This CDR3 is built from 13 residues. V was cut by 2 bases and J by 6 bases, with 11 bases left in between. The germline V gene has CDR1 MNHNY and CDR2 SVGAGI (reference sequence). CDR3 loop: CASSYIQGGEQYV. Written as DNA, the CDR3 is TGTGCCAGCAGTTACATACAGGGCGGCGAGCAGTACGTC.

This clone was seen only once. The CDR3 DNA follows: TGTGCCAGCAGTTACTCGAGGGGGCAGGGTGGCTACACCTTC. It encodes CASSYSRGQGGYTF. This chain joins TRBV6-5 and TRBJ1-2; 7 nucleotides align to TRBD1. The V segment lost 0 bases and the J segment 7 bases; nucleotides outside the gene matches: 5. The CDR3 spans 14 residues. Germline CDR1 and CDR2: MNHEY and SVGAGI.

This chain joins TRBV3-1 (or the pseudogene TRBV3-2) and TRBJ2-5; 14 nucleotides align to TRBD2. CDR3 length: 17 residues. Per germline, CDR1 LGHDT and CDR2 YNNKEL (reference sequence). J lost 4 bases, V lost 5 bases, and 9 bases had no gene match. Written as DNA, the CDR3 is TGTGCCAGCAGCTCACCGGGACTAGCGGGAGTTAGAGAGACCCAGTACTTC. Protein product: CASSSPGLAGVRETQYF.

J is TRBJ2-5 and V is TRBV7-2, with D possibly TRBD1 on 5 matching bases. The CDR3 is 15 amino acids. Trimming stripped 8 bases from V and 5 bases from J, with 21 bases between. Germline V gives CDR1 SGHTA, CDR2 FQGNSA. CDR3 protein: CASQGAVLIRETQYF. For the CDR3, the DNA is TGTGCCAGCCAAGGGGCGGTATTGATCCGTGAGACCCAGTACTTC.

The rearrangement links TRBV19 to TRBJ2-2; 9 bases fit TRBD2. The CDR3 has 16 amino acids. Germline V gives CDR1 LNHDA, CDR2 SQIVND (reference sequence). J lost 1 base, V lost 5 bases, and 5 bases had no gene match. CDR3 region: CASSPGLAKNTGELFF. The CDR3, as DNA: TGTGCCAGTAGTCCGGGACTAGCCAAGAACACCGGGGAGCTGTTTTTT.